These T cell receptor beta chains were read from a single sample in a study of cytomegalovirus exposure and HLA in healthy donors. Generated by immunoSEQ multiplex PCR, the TCRdb table keeps only in-frame clones and is missing some. The sample table sets out approximately 190,000 clones. The specimen sequenced was PBMCs. The receptors come from a boy younger than 18 in good health and CMV-seronegative. The CDR3 runs from the conserved cysteine through the conserved F or W. Each record gives: J gene, V gene, CDR3 protein.

>TRBJ1-2|TRBV18
CASSPPEGGIYGYTF
>TRBJ2-2|TRBV7-6
CASSRQTRNTGELFF
>TRBJ2-2|TRBV7-3
CASSSYRGTGELFF
>TRBJ1-5|TRBV19
CASRGMTEGNQPQHF
>TRBJ2-3|TRBV18
CASSPTSGGGTDTQYF
>TRBJ1-3|TRBV4-3
CASSQGAGNTIYF
>TRBJ2-7|TRBV5-6
CASSLEQGSYEQYF
>TRBJ1-2|TRBV5-1
CASSSGTEGGGYTF
>TRBJ2-3|TRBV19
CASSIERGITDTQYF
>TRBJ2-5|TRBV5-6
CASRSTGLSRETQYF
>TRBJ1-5|TRBV4-1
CASSQYAIMGSNRPQHF
>TRBJ2-1|TRBV9
CASSPEAGRAFNEQFF
>TRBJ1-5|TRBV2
CATREGDRGNQPQHF
>TRBJ2-5|TRBV4-1
CASSLMWGSGGRETQYF
>TRBJ1-1|TRBV19
CASSITAGDVTEAFF
>TRBJ1-1|TRBV21-1
CASSNCPGQTNTEAFF
>TRBJ2-2|TRBV27
CASYTGAATGELFF
>TRBJ1-2|TRBV9
CASSKKGRANYGYTF
>TRBJ2-1|TRBV19
CASTSGYWNEQFF
>TRBJ1-3|TRBV15
CATSRDRDQPGNTIYF
>TRBJ2-7|TRBV5-1
CASSFGAGHSDLVEQYF
>TRBJ1-2|TRBV6-5
CASSYSGQTQNYGYTF
>TRBJ2-6|TRBV19
CASSLTDRRRAGANVLTF
>TRBJ2-2|TRBV7-2
CASSLSGGAGFGELFF
>TRBJ1-6|TRBV4-3
CASSQSFYNSPLHF